This is a list of T cell receptor beta chains from one sample in a study of T cells in Graves' hyperthyroidism and ophthalmopathy. TCRdb re-analysed the multiplex PCR reads in MiXCR, keeping a single row per CDR3 protein. The table lists 600,000 to 700,000 distinct CDR3 sequences, roughly 14% of them singletons. Specimen: blood. The source is a woman in her thirties or forties with Graves' ophthalmopathy. The CDR3 runs from the conserved cysteine through the conserved F or W. Fields, in order: V gene, D gene, J gene, clone size, CDR3 protein, CDR3 DNA. The D gene is left open where the match is weak. Expanded clones get a size class; other rows say once, few or many, or leave the size out.

TRBV19	TRBD2	TRBJ2-5	many	CASSILAGIQETQYF	TGTGCCAGTAGTATCCTAGCGGGGATACAAGAGACCCAGTACTTC
TRBV6-5	TRBD1	TRBJ1-2	many	CASSYPGQDGYTF	TGTGCCAGCAGTTACCCAGGACAGGATGGCTACACCTTC
TRBV28	NA	TRBJ2-6	few	CASSLLFSNGANVLTF	TGTGCCAGCAGCCTTCTCTTCAGTAATGGGGCCAACGTCCTGACTTTC
TRBV19	NA	TRBJ1-2	few	CASSMGRGTSGNTF	TGTGCCAGTAGTATGGGGAGGGGGACCTCCGGCAACACCTTC
TRBV13	TRBD2	TRBJ2-7	many	CASSPRGAGVYEQYF	TGTGCCAGCAGCCCCCGAGGAGCGGGAGTCTACGAGCAGTACTTC
TRBV20-1	TRBD1	TRBJ2-7	many	CSARETGDSYEQYF	TGCAGTGCTAGAGAGACAGGGGACTCCTACGAGCAGTACTTC
TRBV6-1	TRBD2	TRBJ2-7	many	CASSEVGLAGDEQYF	TGTGCCAGCAGTGAGGTAGGACTAGCGGGAGACGAGCAGTACTTC
TRBV28	TRBD2	TRBJ2-7	many	CASTNAGTSVYEQYF	TGTGCCAGCACTAACGCCGGGACTAGTGTCTACGAGCAGTACTTC
TRBV2	NA	TRBJ2-7	many	CASHAGGYEQYF	TGTGCCTCCCACGCCGGGGGCTACGAGCAGTACTTC
TRBV11-2	NA	TRBJ1-2	many	CASSLDPGWSGYTF	TGTGCCAGCAGCTTAGATCCAGGGTGGAGTGGCTACACCTTC
TRBV12-3/TRBV12-4	TRBD2	TRBJ2-5	many	CASGREDQETQYF	TGTGCCAGCGGGCGGGAGGACCAAGAGACCCAGTACTTC
TRBV19	TRBD2	TRBJ2-7	many	CASRRTSGSGQYF	TGTGCCAGTAGGAGGACTAGCGGGAGCGGGCAGTACTTC
TRBV7-2	NA	TRBJ2-5	few	CASRGTGETRYF	TGTGCCAGCCGGGGGACCGGTGAGACCCGGTACTTC
TRBV30	NA	TRBJ2-6	many	CAWESGANVLTF	TGTGCCTGGGAATCTGGGGCCAACGTCCTGACTTTC
TRBV7-2	TRBD1	TRBJ2-7	NA	CASSYGQGLGYEQYF	TGTGCCAGCAGTTATGGACAGGGGCTCGGGTACGAGCAGTACTTC
TRBV9	NA	TRBJ1-1	NA	CASSVGQGGSEAFF	TGTGCCAGCAGCGTAGGTCAGGGCGGCAGTGAAGCTTTCTTT
TRBV30	NA	TRBJ1-5	NA	CAWSERDRPNQPQHF	TGTGCCTGGAGTGAACGGGACCGTCCCAATCAGCCCCAGCATTTT
TRBV20-1	NA	TRBJ1-6	many	CSVRVAPPNSPLHF	TGCAGTGTCCGGGTTGCACCACCTAATTCACCCCTCCACTTT
TRBV6-5	TRBD1	TRBJ1-1	many	CASSWDRGHTEAFF	TGTGCCAGCAGTTGGGACAGGGGGCATACTGAAGCTTTCTTT
TRBV15	TRBD1	TRBJ2-5	many	CATSRQGAVGETQYF	TGTGCCACCAGCAGACAGGGGGCAGTCGGTGAGACCCAGTACTTC
TRBV28	NA	TRBJ1-2	few	CARRGGSSLEYGYTF	TGTGCGAGGCGGGGAGGTTCGAGTTTAGAGTATGGCTACACCTTC
TRBV29-1	NA	TRBJ2-7	many	CSVVGVREQYF	TGCAGCGTTGTCGGTGTTCGCGAGCAGTACTTC
TRBV2	NA	TRBJ1-3	many	CASSEFPGNTIYF	TGTGCCAGCAGTGAATTTCCTGGAAACACCATATATTTT
TRBV3-1	NA	TRBJ1-1	NA	CASSPEGGGGSPEAFF	TGTGCCAGCAGCCCCGAGGGAGGTGGGGGGTCACCTGAAGCTTTCTTT
TRBV12-3/TRBV12-4	TRBD1	TRBJ2-5	NA	CASSWRSGGEETQYF	TGTGCCAGCAGTTGGAGGTCAGGGGGCGAGGAGACCCAGTACTTC
TRBV6-2/TRBV6-3	NA	TRBJ2-7	NA	CASKEDGGGYEQYF	TGTGCCAGCAAAGAGGACGGCGGAGGTTACGAGCAGTACTTC
TRBV7-4	TRBD1	TRBJ1-1	NA	CASSLGQGLTRDTEAFF	TGCGCCAGCAGCTTGGGACAGGGTTTGACCAGGGACACTGAAGCTTTCTTT
TRBV7-2	TRBD1	TRBJ2-7	many	CASSWGQGAYEQYF	TGTGCCAGCAGCTGGGGACAGGGGGCCTACGAGCAGTACTTC
TRBV6-5	NA	TRBJ1-2	many	CASSYVDSYGYTF	TGTGCCAGCAGTTACGTCGACAGTTATGGCTACACCTTC
TRBV20-1	TRBD2	TRBJ2-7	many	CSASKGLAGVEQYF	TGCAGTGCAAGCAAGGGACTAGCGGGAGTCGAGCAGTACTTC
TRBV7-2	NA	TRBJ1-2	few	CASSLDRVDYGHAF	TGTGCCAGCAGCTTAGACAGGGTGGACTATGGCCACGCCTTC
TRBV12-3/TRBV12-4	TRBD1	TRBJ1-5	once	CASSPHRGQPQHF	TGTGCCAGCAGTCCCCACAGGGGTCAGCCCCAGCATTTT
TRBV27	NA	TRBJ1-3	many	CASRRLSGEGGNTIYF	TGTGCCAGCAGGAGACTCTCAGGGGAGGGTGGAAACACCATATATTTT
TRBV29-1	NA	TRBJ1-1	many	CSAARLLNTEAFF	TGCAGCGCAGCCAGGTTACTGAACACTGAAGCTTTCTTT
TRBV12-3/TRBV12-4	NA	TRBJ1-4	many	CASKDFTSEKLFF	TGTGCCAGCAAGGATTTTACATCTGAAAAACTGTTTTTT
TRBV9	TRBD1	TRBJ2-7	many	CASSTHRDSNEQYF	TGTGCCAGCAGCACCCACCGGGACAGTAACGAGCAGTACTTC
TRBV20-1	NA	TRBJ1-1	NA	CSAWNREDTEAFF	TGCAGTGCCTGGAACAGGGAGGACACTGAAGCTTTCTTT
TRBV6-1	TRBD1	TRBJ2-5	many	CASGPGQGKETQYF	TGTGCCAGCGGACCGGGACAGGGGAAAGAGACCCAGTACTTC
TRBV30	TRBD1	TRBJ2-7	many	CAWSSTRDRGYEQYF	TGTGCCTGGAGTTCTACCCGGGACAGGGGGTACGAGCAGTACTTC
TRBV4-1	TRBD1	TRBJ2-7	many	CASSQSGTGAYEQYF	TGCGCCAGCAGCCAATCCGGGACAGGGGCCTACGAGCAGTACTTC
TRBV10-3	NA	TRBJ2-7	many	CAISEFVSYEQYF	TGTGCCATCAGTGAGTTCGTCTCCTACGAGCAGTACTTC
TRBV7-6	NA	TRBJ1-1	many	CASSLRQGYTEAFF	TGTGCCAGCAGCCTACGGCAGGGTTACACTGAAGCTTTCTTT
TRBV28	NA	TRBJ1-5	many	CASVLELEPQHF	TGTGCCAGCGTTTTAGAGTTAGAGCCCCAGCATTTT
TRBV12-3/TRBV12-4	NA	TRBJ1-3	many	CASSLALKSSGNTIYF	TGTGCCAGCAGTTTAGCCCTGAAGAGCTCTGGAAACACCATATATTTT
TRBV6-1	NA	TRBJ2-7	few	CASSTPGEGQGEQYF	TGTGCCAGTTCTACCCCGGGGGAGGGCCAGGGGGAGCAGTACTTC
TRBV6-2/TRBV6-3	NA	TRBJ1-1	NA	CASSYGPVGGVLGTEAFF	TGTGCCAGCAGTTACGGGCCGGTCGGGGGTGTATTAGGCACTGAAGCTTTCTTT
TRBV13	TRBD2	TRBJ2-4	NA	CASSTLAENKNIQYF	TGTGCCAGCAGCACACTAGCGGAAAACAAAAACATTCAGTACTTC
TRBV11-3	NA	TRBJ2-7	few	CASSLGNGQFYEQYF	TGTGCCAGCAGCTTAGGAAATGGCCAGTTCTACGAGCAGTACTTC
TRBV28	NA	TRBJ1-5	few	CASSFWSDSNQPQHF	TGTGCCAGCAGTTTCTGGTCAGATAGCAATCAGCCCCAGCATTTT
TRBV5-1	NA	TRBJ1-1	NA	CASSLGTGSIEAFF	TGCGCCAGCAGCTTGGGAACAGGATCCATTGAAGCTTTCTTT
TRBV18	TRBD2	TRBJ2-7	NA	CASSPKAGPYEQYF	TGTGCCAGCTCACCAAAAGCGGGACCCTACGAGCAGTACTTC
TRBV20-1	TRBD1	TRBJ2-7	NA	CSARDPFWGQGVGEQYF	TGCAGTGCTAGAGATCCTTTTTGGGGACAGGGAGTAGGCGAGCAGTACTTC
TRBV9	TRBD2	TRBJ2-5	many	CASSPRKGRVGETQYF	TGTGCCAGCAGCCCCCGAAAGGGGAGGGTGGGGGAGACCCAGTACTTC
TRBV7-8	TRBD1	TRBJ2-7	many	CASSLLTYGQGSAGEQYF	TGTGCCAGCAGCCTACTCACCTACGGACAGGGCTCAGCAGGCGAGCAGTACTTC
TRBV20-1	NA	TRBJ1-1	many	CSATGGARGNTEAFF	TGCAGTGCTACCGGGGGGGCTCGCGGGAACACTGAAGCTTTCTTT
TRBV2	NA	TRBJ1-5	few	CASSYRQPRGNQPQHF	TGTGCCAGCAGTTATCGACAACCCAGGGGCAATCAGCCCCAGCATTTT
TRBV7-9	NA	TRBJ1-1	many	CASSTGTKNTEAFF	TGTGCCAGCAGCACCGGGACAAAGAACACTGAAGCTTTCTTT
TRBV6-1	NA	TRBJ1-1	NA	CASITQPSKTEAFF	TGTGCCAGCATCACACAGCCCTCAAAGACTGAAGCTTTCTTT
TRBV20-1	TRBD2	TRBJ2-5	many	CSGREGQETQYF	TGCAGTGGTCGGGAGGGCCAAGAGACCCAGTACTTC